This entry is about one TCR beta chain. The antigen is undetermined. It was 5'RACE with constant-segment primers that produced the TCR alpha and TCR beta cDNA libraries, which carried sample barcodes and UMIs. MiXCR was run by TCRdb on the 5' RACE reads, yielding one entry per CDR3 protein. This table holds 250,000 to 300,000 distinct CDR3 sequences, about 17% found once. The J segment lost 3 bases and the V segment lost 6 bases, leaving 7 bases of the junction unmatched. Germline V gene data show CDR1 as SGHVS and CDR2 as FQNEAQ. The CDR3 runs to 14 residues. The entry originates in a study of T-cell memory formation after mild COVID-19. Study results and limitations: Mostly located in CM and EM were contracting CD4+ clones, with contracting CD8+ clones located in EMRA. Pre-infection memory carried some responding clones, suggesting that cross-reactive memory joined.

The V gene is TRBV7-8, the J gene TRBJ2-7, with TRBD2 identical over 8 bases. What was sequenced was PBMCs or a T cell subset sorted from them (not recorded which). The TCR comes from a man aged 18 to 30 who had mild COVID-19 (a few samples of this study predate the infection). Cell type and time point are not known. In nucleotides, the CDR3 is TGTGCCAGCAGTTGGACCGGGACTAGCTACGAGCAGTACTTC. Its protein product is CASSWTGTSYEQYF. Supplemented by reference TRBV7-8 and TRBJ2-7, the full variable domain reads GAGVSQSPRYKVAKRGQDVALRCDPISGHVSLFWYQQALGQGPEFLTYFQNEAQLDKSGLPSDRFFAERPEGSVSTLKIQRTQQEDSAVYLCASSWTGTSYEQYFGPGTRLTVT.